One sample yielded the 18 T cell receptor beta chains listed below, sequenced in a study of tissue T cells after allogeneic stem cell transplantation. Here immunoSEQ multiplex PCR was the method, and the copy in TCRdb shows in-frame clones only, minus some. The sample lists 20,000 to 25,000 clones; approximately 69% were seen once. The sequenced sample consisted of blood. Receptors were obtained from a female BALB/c mouse in good health. For this mouse line, the MHC haplotype is H2-d.

For this clone: Gene names follow the mouse nomenclature. The read comes to an end 1 residue before the CDR3 does, leaving the germline J gene to fill in the end. V and J are TRBV2 and TRBJ1-4; 7 bases are a match to TRBD1. Germline V gene lookup returns CDR1 LGHNA and CDR2 YSYQKL. V lost 4 bases to trimming and J lost 0 bases; unmatched junction nucleotides: 2. This CDR3 is built from 15 residues. CDR3 bases read: TGTGCCAGCAGCCCGGGACAGATTTCCAACGAAAGATTATTT. The encoded protein is CASSPGQISNERLF. The entire CDR3 sequence reads CASSPGQISNERLFF.

About this clone: The listed genes are named as in mouse. The observed sequence ends 1 residue before the CDR3 terminus, with the missing tail filled in from the germline J gene. The chain uses TRBV29 and TRBJ1-4, with D hard to call. V shed 1 base and J shed 0 bases, with 0 bases lying between them. This CDR3 is 13 amino acids long. CDR1 and CDR2 (germline): MSHET, SYDVDS. CDR3 amino acids: CASSLFSNERLFF. CDR3 DNA, as far as it was read: TGTGCTAGCAGTTTATTTTCCAACGAAAGATTATTT.

Concerning this clone itself: Genes and germline are mouse. Read coverage stops 1 residue before the CDR3 terminus; the germline J gene supplies the remainder. The rearrangement joins TRBV31 to TRBJ2-7; 12 bases line up with TRBD2. V shed 3 bases and J 0 bases; nucleotides not matched to a gene: 6. The CDR3 extends over 16 amino acids. Germline V gene data show CDR1 as GKSSPN and CDR2 as SITVG. Incomplete CDR3 DNA: TGTGCCTGGAGCCCGACTGGGGGGGCTTCCTCCTATGAACAGTAC. Encoded protein: CAWSPTGGASSYEQY. The entire CDR3 reads CAWSPTGGASSYEQYF.

As regards this clone: Mouse germline and gene names are used. The read is 1 residue too short to cover the CDR3 end, so that end is filled in from the germline J gene. The V call is TRBV13-3, the J call TRBJ2-7, with D uncertain. Germline V gene lookup returns CDR1 NNHDY and CDR2 SYVADS. This CDR3 has 11 amino acids. V shed 7 bases and J shed 0 bases, with 5 bases lying between them. The CDR3 bases that were read are TGTGCCAGCGCCAACTCCTATGAACAGTAC. Its protein is CASANSYEQY. The CDR3 as a whole reads CASANSYEQYF.

Details on this clone: Gene names refer to mouse genes. The DNA ends 1 residue before the CDR3 does, and the rest of the CDR3 is filled in from the germline J gene. The rearrangement joins TRBV14 to TRBJ1-2; the D is unclear. V shed 2 bases and J shed 0 bases, with 8 bases lying between them. The CDR3 is 14 residues long. Germline-derived CDR1 and CDR2 are SGHDT and FRDEAV. The chain's CDR3 is CASSLGNANSDYTF. Incomplete CDR3 DNA: TGTGCCAGCAGTTTGGGGAATGCAAACTCCGACTACACC.

This clone has just a few counts. Gene names follow the mouse nomenclature. Read data end 1 residue before the CDR3 end; the end is taken from the germline J gene. V is TRBV4 and J is TRBJ1-3, with D unclear. This CDR3 region has 13 residues. Looked up from germline, CDR1 is LGHDT and CDR2 is YNNKQL (reference sequence). The germline V and J ends were trimmed by 4 bases and 3 bases, with 7 bases remaining between them. The sequenced CDR3 bases are TGTGCCAGCAGCTTCGGGGATGGAAATACGCTCTAT. It codes for CASSFGDGNTLY. The complete CDR3 sequence is CASSFGDGNTLYF.

About this clone: The listed genes are named as in mouse. The CDR3 goes on 1 residue after the read ends, and that part is filled in from the germline J gene. The genes are TRBV1 and TRBJ2-2; 11 bases align to TRBD2. Germline V CDR1 and CDR2: NSQYPW, LRSPGD (reference sequence). J was trimmed by 0 bases and V by 3 bases; bases with no gene match: 3. This CDR3 is built from 17 residues. The sequenced CDR3 bases are TGCACCTGCAGTGCCCGACTGGGGGGGGCAAACACCGGGCAGCTCTAC. This encodes CTCSARLGGANTGQLY. The whole CDR3 protein is CTCSARLGGANTGQLYF.

On this clone: The genes are named according to mouse. The CDR3 is cut off 1 residue early in the read; its end comes from the germline J gene. This rearrangement joins TRBV5 to TRBJ2-4; 10 bases are shared with TRBD1. Germline lookup yields CDR1 LGHNA and CDR2 YNLKQL (reference sequence). V was clipped by 0 bases and J by 1 base; unmatched bases: 1. The CDR3 is 16 residues long. The sequenced CDR3 bases are TGTGCCAGCAGCCAAGATGGGACAGGGGGTCAAAACACCTTGTAC. Translation: CASSQDGTGGQNTLY. The CDR3 in full is CASSQDGTGGQNTLYF.

Of note for this clone: Each gene name is a mouse one. Read coverage stops 1 residue before the CDR3 terminus; the germline J gene supplies the remainder. The rearrangement links TRBV13-2 to TRBJ1-3, with 7 positions matching TRBD1. The germline V gene has CDR1 NNHNN and CDR2 SYGAGS (reference sequence). Losses at the gene ends were 3 bases for V and 0 bases for J; bases not matched to a gene: 3. The CDR3 loop spans 15 amino acids. The CDR3 region is CASGARDSSGNTLYF. The sequenced part of the CDR3 DNA is TGTGCCAGCGGTGCCCGGGACAGTTCTGGAAATACGCTCTAT.

Only a few counts were recorded for this clone. Each gene name is a mouse one. Read data end 1 residue before the CDR3 end; the end is taken from the germline J gene. The J gene is TRBJ1-3, the V gene TRBV20, with D tentatively TRBD1 (5 bases). Germline CDR1 GFQATS, CDR2 STVNSAI. The CDR3 extends over 17 amino acids. The germline V and J ends were trimmed by 0 bases and 0 bases, with 15 bases remaining between them. The DNA read from the CDR3 is TGTGGTGCTAGGGATCGGGGGTCAGCTAATTCTGGAAATACGCTCTAT. It encodes CGARDRGSANSGNTLY. Given in full, the CDR3 is CGARDRGSANSGNTLYF.

Notes on this clone: These gene names are mouse names. The read terminates 1 residue ahead of where the CDR3 ends, so the germline J gene completes it. Other nucleotide sequences in the sample specify the same CDR3. The chain is built from TRBV5 and TRBJ2-7; D gene unclear. Germline loops: CDR1 LGHNA, CDR2 YNLKQL (reference sequence). Trimming pared 3 bases from V and 0 bases from J, leaving 3 bases between. CDR3 length equals 12 residues. The CDR3 sequence: CASSQDSYEQYF. Incomplete CDR3 DNA: TGTGCCAGCAGCCAGGACTCCTATGAACAGTAC.

Concerning this clone itself: Gene names and germline refer to mouse. Read sequence stops 1 residue before the CDR3 end, and the germline J gene provides the missing end. Different DNA sequences within this sample yield the same CDR3. The rearrangement links TRBV5 to TRBJ2-7; TRBD2 matches 11 bases. V trimming: 2 bases; J trimming: 7 bases; junction bases outside the gene matches: 4. This CDR3 is 14 amino acids long. Germline V CDR1 and CDR2: LGHNA, YNLKQL (reference sequence). Partial CDR3 DNA: TGTGCCAGCAGCCAAACTGGGGGGGCGCTCGAACAGTAC. This encodes CASSQTGGALEQY. The full CDR3 protein reads CASSQTGGALEQYF.

Comments on this clone: Each gene name is a mouse one. The read ends 1 residue before the CDR3 terminus; that terminus is restored from the germline J gene. The chain uses TRBV19 and TRBJ2-7; 7 bases line up with TRBD1. The ends lost 4 bases at V and 6 bases at J; junction bases unmatched: 4. This CDR3 is 12 amino acids long. The germline V gene has CDR1 FNHDT and CDR2 SITEND (reference sequence). CDR3 DNA (partial): TGTGCCAGCAGTCGACAGGGTATTGAACAGTAC. It yields the protein CASSRQGIEQY. The entire CDR3 protein is CASSRQGIEQYF.

This clone occurred once. Gene names and germline match the mouse. The sequenced fragment ends 1 residue before the CDR3 boundary, so the rest is inferred from the germline J gene. The chain carries TRBV17 and TRBJ2-4, with D unclear. Germline CDR1 and CDR2: MNHDT and YYDKIL. Trimming removed 3 bases at V and 0 bases at J, with 7 bases between. This CDR3 contains 14 residues. CDR3 bases read: TGTGCTAGCAGTAGTAGCGGTAGTCAAAACACCTTGTAC. Translation gives CASSSSGSQNTLY. The whole CDR3 region reads CASSSSGSQNTLYF.

Note on this clone: Gene labels here are mouse ones. The read gets to within 1 residue of the CDR3 end, and the germline J gene fills in the rest. This chain connects TRBV13-2 to TRBJ1-6; D is unclear. TRBJ1-6 is noted as an ORF with a role that remains uncertain. The CDR3 extends over 13 amino acids. Germline values: CDR1 NNHNN, CDR2 SYGAGS (reference sequence). Trimming took 3 bases from V and 4 from J, leaving 5 bases between them. The CDR3 sequence is CASGGQYNSPLYF. CDR3 DNA (partial): TGTGCCAGCGGTGGTCAGTATAATTCGCCCCTCTAC.

As concerns this clone: Mouse germline and gene names are used. The read finishes 1 residue shy of the CDR3 end, and the germline J gene is used to complete it. The gene calls are TRBV5 and TRBJ2-5; 10 nucleotides line up with TRBD2. V was pared by 4 bases and J by 0 bases, with 4 bases of the junction left unmatched. The CDR3 is 16 residues long. Germline CDR1 and CDR2: LGHNA and YNLKQL (reference sequence). Incomplete CDR3 DNA: TGTGCCAGCAGCCGCCGGGACTGGGGAAACCAAGACACCCAGTAC. Translated, it gives CASSRRDWGNQDTQY. The CDR3 in its entirety is CASSRRDWGNQDTQYF.

As regards this clone: Each gene name is a mouse one. The read gets to within 1 residue of the CDR3 end, and the germline J gene fills in the rest. This chain connects TRBV19 to TRBJ2-4; 8 bases map to TRBD2. The CDR3 is 12 residues long. From germline, CDR1 is FNHDT and CDR2 SITEND (reference sequence). V was clipped by 3 bases and J by 6 bases; unmatched bases: 0. The sequenced part of the CDR3 DNA is TGTGCCAGCAGTAACTGGGGGAACACCTTGTAC. Residues: CASSNWGNTLY. In full, the CDR3 is CASSNWGNTLYF.

Concerning this clone: Gene names and germline refer to mouse. The read falls 1 residue short of the CDR3 end, and the missing part is taken from the germline J gene. This sequence joins TRBV29 and TRBJ1-1; possibly TRBD1 for D (5 bases). Between the trimmed V and J ends, which lost 4 bases and 8 bases, there was a span of 8 bases. Germline loops: CDR1 MSHET, CDR2 SYDVDS. CDR3 length: 11 residues. The CDR3 protein is CASSSNREVFF. Incomplete CDR3 DNA: TGTGCTAGCAGTTCAAACAGGGAAGTCTTC.